A selection of T cell receptor beta chains follows, all from one sample in a study of blood T cell repertoires in COVID-19. The repertoire was sequenced with immunoSEQ multiplex PCR; TCRdb's copy has only in-frame clones and lacks some. Of 450,000 to 500,000 clones listed, roughly nine tenths are singletons. The sample was PBMCs or T cells enriched from blood (not recorded which). The source is a woman aged 55-70 years who had recovered from COVID-19. Both conserved end residues are part of each CDR3. D genes are given only for firm matches. Rows give clone size only sometimes, using once, few, many, or a class for an expanded clone.

j_call	d_call	v_call	clone_size	cdr3_aa	cdr3_nt
TRBJ1-1	-	TRBV29-1	-	CSVHGQIVDTEAFF	TGCAGCGTCCACGGACAGATAGTCGACACTGAAGCTTTCTTT
TRBJ1-4	TRBD1	TRBV25-1	-	CASRGTGEATNEKLFF	TGTGCCAGCAGGGGGACAGGAGAAGCAACTAATGAAAAACTGTTTTTT
TRBJ1-1	-	TRBV11-2	-	CASRGRDTEAFF	TGTGCCAGCAGAGGGAGGGACACTGAAGCTTTCTTT
TRBJ2-2	TRBD1	TRBV30	-	CAWSKGAPGELFF	TGTGCCTGGAGTAAGGGGGCCCCCGGGGAGCTGTTTTTT
TRBJ1-5	TRBD1	TRBV2	-	CASGQDVGNQPQHF	TGTGCCAGCGGACAGGACGTGGGCAATCAGCCCCAGCATTTT
TRBJ1-1	-	TRBV21-1	-	CARHVQSYTEAFF	TGTGCCAGGCACGTACAGAGCTACACTGAAGCTTTCTTT
TRBJ2-3	TRBD2	TRBV5-1	-	CASSPGLAGNTQYF	TGCGCCAGCAGCCCGGGACTAGCGGGGAATACGCAGTATTTT
TRBJ2-2	-	TRBV5-1	-	CASSLAQGGTGELFF	TGCGCCAGCAGCTTGGCCCAGGGGGGCACCGGGGAGCTGTTTTTT
TRBJ1-1	TRBD1	TRBV10-3	-	CAISPSGGENTEAFF	TGTGCCATCAGTCCCTCAGGGGGAGAGAACACTGAAGCTTTCTTT
TRBJ2-1	TRBD1	TRBV12-3/TRBV12-4	-	CASSPTGVNEQFF	TGTGCCAGCAGCCCTACAGGGGTCAATGAGCAGTTCTTC
TRBJ2-1	TRBD2	TRBV5-1	-	CASSRLAGEGEQFF	TGCGCCAGCAGCCGGCTAGCGGGGGAGGGTGAGCAGTTCTTC
TRBJ1-5	-	TRBV7-8	-	CASSLEGALSNQPQHF	TGTGCCAGCAGCTTAGAAGGGGCGCTTAGCAATCAGCCCCAGCATTTT
TRBJ1-2	TRBD1	TRBV24-1	-	CATSPGQGRGNYGYTF	TGTGCCACCAGTCCCGGACAGGGGCGGGGGAACTATGGCTACACCTTC
TRBJ2-5	TRBD2	TRBV4-2	-	CASSRLAGGPGETQYF	TGTGCCAGCAGCCGACTAGCGGGGGGGCCTGGAGAGACCCAGTACTTC
TRBJ2-1	TRBD2	TRBV9	-	CASSPPGGVNEQFF	TGTGCCAGCAGCCCCCCCGGGGGGGTCAATGAGCAGTTCTTC
TRBJ2-5	-	TRBV5-1	-	CASSLAAGLYQETQYF	TGCGCCAGCAGCTTGGCGGCGGGCTTGTACCAAGAGACCCAGTACTTC
TRBJ2-5	-	TRBV6-1	-	CASSSGLGETQYF	TGTGCCAGCAGTTCAGGGTTGGGGGAGACCCAGTACTTC
TRBJ1-3	-	TRBV28	-	CASSRMTGSGNTIYF	TGTGCCAGCAGTAGGATGACAGGCTCTGGAAACACCATATATTTT
TRBJ1-5	TRBD1	TRBV6-5	-	CASSSTGTGVGQPQHF	TGTGCCAGCAGTTCGACCGGGACAGGGGTTGGTCAGCCCCAGCATTTT
TRBJ2-1	-	TRBV7-2	-	CASSLNRNEQFF	TGTGCCAGCAGCTTAAATCGGAATGAGCAGTTCTTC
TRBJ2-7	-	TRBV27	once	CASSPGPLSYEQYF	TGTGCCAGCAGTCCAGGGCCCCTCTCCTACGAGCAGTACTTC
TRBJ1-4	-	TRBV18	-	CASSPFPGEQTNEKLFF	TGTGCCAGCTCACCATTTCCGGGGGAGCAAACTAATGAAAAACTGTTTTTT
TRBJ2-2	-	TRBV19	-	CASSFPVSGELFF	TGTGCCAGTAGTTTCCCCGTTTCCGGGGAGCTGTTTTTT
TRBJ2-1	TRBD2	TRBV3-1/TRBV3-2	-	CASSQNSGAGNEQFF	TGTGCCAGCAGCCAAAATAGCGGGGCGGGTAATGAGCAGTTCTTC
TRBJ1-5	TRBD1	TRBV2	-	CASSLTGDQPQHF	TGTGCCAGCAGTCTCACAGGGGATCAGCCCCAGCATTTT
TRBJ1-1	TRBD1	TRBV11-2	-	CASSGWAQGARLDTEAFF	TGTGCCAGCAGCGGGTGGGCACAGGGGGCGAGATTGGACACTGAAGCTTTCTTT